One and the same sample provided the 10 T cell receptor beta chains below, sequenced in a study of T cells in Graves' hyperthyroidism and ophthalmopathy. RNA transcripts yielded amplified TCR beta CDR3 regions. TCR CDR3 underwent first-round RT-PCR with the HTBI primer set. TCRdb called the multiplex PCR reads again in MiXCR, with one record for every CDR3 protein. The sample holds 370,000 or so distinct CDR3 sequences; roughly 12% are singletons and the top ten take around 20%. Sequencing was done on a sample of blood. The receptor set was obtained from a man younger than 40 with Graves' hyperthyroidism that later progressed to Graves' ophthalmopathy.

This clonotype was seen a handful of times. The CDR3 loop reads CSASTGLAGDETQYF. Written as DNA, the CDR3 is TGCAGTGCTAGTACGGGACTAGCGGGGGATGAGACCCAGTACTTC. The V and J genes are TRBV20-1 and TRBJ2-5, with TRBD2 matching over 14 bases. This CDR3 contains 15 residues. Trimming at V came to 3 bases and at J to 5 bases, leaving 5 bases not matched to a gene. Germline values: CDR1 DFQATT, CDR2 SNEGSKA (reference sequence).

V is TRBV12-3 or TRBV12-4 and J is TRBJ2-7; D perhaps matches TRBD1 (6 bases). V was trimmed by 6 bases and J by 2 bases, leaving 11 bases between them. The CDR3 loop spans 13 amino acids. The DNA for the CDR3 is TGTGCCAGCAGCGAGGACAGTCCCTACGAGCAGTACTTC. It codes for CASSEDSPYEQYF.

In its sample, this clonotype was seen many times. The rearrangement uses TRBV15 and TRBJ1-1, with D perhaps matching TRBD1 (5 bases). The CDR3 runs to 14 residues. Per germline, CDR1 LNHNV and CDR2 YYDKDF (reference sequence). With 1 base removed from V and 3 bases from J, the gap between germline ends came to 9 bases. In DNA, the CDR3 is TGTGCCACCAGCAGAGTAGGGGACGACACTGAAGCTTTCTTT. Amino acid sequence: CATSRVGDDTEAFF.

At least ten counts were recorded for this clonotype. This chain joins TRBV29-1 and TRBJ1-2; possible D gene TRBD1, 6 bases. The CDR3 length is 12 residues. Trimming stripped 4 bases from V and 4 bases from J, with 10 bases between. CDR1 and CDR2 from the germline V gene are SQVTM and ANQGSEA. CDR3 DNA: TGCAGCGTTGTAACAGGGAGCTATGGCTACACCTTC. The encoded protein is CSVVTGSYGYTF. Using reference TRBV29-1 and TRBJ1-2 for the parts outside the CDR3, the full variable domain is SAVISQKPSRDICQRGTSLTIQCQVDSQVTMMFWYRQQPGQSLTLIATANQGSEATYESGFVIDKFPISRPNLTFSTLTVSNMSPEDSSIYLCSVVTGSYGYTFGSGTRLTVV.

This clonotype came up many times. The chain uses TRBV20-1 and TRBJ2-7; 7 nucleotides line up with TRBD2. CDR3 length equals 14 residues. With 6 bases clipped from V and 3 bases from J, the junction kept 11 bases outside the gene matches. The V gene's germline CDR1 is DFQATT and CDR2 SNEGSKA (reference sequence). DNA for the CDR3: TGCAGTGCCTCCTTAGGCGGGGGAGGCTACGAGCAGTACTTC. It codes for CSASLGGGGYEQYF.

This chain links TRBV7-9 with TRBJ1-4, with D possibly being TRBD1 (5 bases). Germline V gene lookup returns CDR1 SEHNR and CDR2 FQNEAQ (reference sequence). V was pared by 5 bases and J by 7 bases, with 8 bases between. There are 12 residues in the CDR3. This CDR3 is CASSGDVEKLFF. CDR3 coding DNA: TGTGCCAGCAGCGGGGACGTTGAAAAACTGTTTTTT.

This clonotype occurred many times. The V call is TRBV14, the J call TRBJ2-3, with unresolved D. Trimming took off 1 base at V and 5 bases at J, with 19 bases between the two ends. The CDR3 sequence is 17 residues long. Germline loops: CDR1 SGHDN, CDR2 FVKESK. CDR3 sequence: CASSQGRPTTHGDTQYF. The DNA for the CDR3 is TGTGCCAGCAGCCAAGGTAGACCAACCACACACGGAGATACGCAGTATTTT. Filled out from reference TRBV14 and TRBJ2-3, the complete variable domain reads EAGVTQFPSHSVIEKGQTVTLRCDPISGHDNLYWYRRVMGKEIKFLLHFVKESKQDESGMPNNRFLAERTGGTYSTLKVQPAELEDSGVYFCASSQGRPTTHGDTQYFGPGTRLTVL.

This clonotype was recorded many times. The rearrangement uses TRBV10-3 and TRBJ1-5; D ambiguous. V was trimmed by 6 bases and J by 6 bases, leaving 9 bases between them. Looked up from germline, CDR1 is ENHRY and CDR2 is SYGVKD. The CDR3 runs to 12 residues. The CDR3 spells CAIRAPGQPQHF. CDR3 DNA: TGTGCCATCAGGGCCCCAGGTCAGCCCCAGCATTTT.

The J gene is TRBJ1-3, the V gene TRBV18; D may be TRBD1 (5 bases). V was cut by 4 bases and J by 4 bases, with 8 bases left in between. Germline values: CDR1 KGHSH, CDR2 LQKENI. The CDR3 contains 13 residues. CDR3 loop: CASSQDNGNTIYF. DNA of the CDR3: TGTGCCAGCTCACAGGACAACGGAAACACCATATATTTT.

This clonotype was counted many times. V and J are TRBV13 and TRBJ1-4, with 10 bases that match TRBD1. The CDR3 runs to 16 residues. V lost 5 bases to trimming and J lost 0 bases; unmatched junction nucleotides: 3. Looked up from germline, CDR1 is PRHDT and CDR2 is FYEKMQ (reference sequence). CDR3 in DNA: TGTGCCAGCAGCCTCGGGACAGGGGCAACTAATGAAAAACTGTTTTTT. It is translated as CASSLGTGATNEKLFF.